Following are 23 T cell receptor beta chains from one sample sequenced in a study of HIV-infected children after antiretroviral therapy interruption. A 3' RACE protocol on RNA, with unique molecular identifiers, produced the TCR library. TCRdb ran MiXCR on the 3' RACE reads and lists one entry per CDR3 protein. The data hold over 35,000 distinct CDR3 sequences, with over 6% observed a single time. This sample's treatment: PENTA 11 planned treatment interruption arm or continuous ART arm. The source was CD45RA+ CD4+ T cells from PBMCs, pooled from several time points, collected from a donor given antiretroviral therapy, either interrupted or continuous. As for subset: naive CD4+ CD45RA+ CD45RO- T cells. The receptors come from a pool of human donors with HIV.

This clonotype was recorded at least ten times. The rearrangement links TRBV20-1 to TRBJ2-7; D is undetermined. V was cut by 1 base and J by 0 bases, with 10 bases left in between. The CDR3 totals 14 residues. CDR1 is DFQATT, CDR2 SNEGSKA, per germline (reference sequence). The CDR3 nucleotides are TGCAGTGCTAGAGGGTATCGGAGCTCCTACGAGCAGTACTTC. Protein product: CSARGYRSSYEQYF.

This clonotype is labeled medium-sized. This chain connects TRBV7-2 to TRBJ2-3, with 7 bases fitting TRBD1. CDR1 is SGHTA, CDR2 FQGNSA, per germline. The ends lost 2 bases at V and 1 base at J; junction bases unmatched: 3. This CDR3 region has 15 residues. The CDR3 here is CASSLMGQRTDTQYF. In DNA form, the CDR3 reads TGTGCCAGCAGCTTAATGGGACAGCGCACAGATACGCAGTATTTT.

Ten or more counts support this clonotype. V gene TRBV15 combines with J gene TRBJ2-7; 8 bases are a match to TRBD2. CDR3 size: 16 residues. V was clipped by 0 bases and J by 2 bases; unmatched bases: 6. Germline loops: CDR1 LNHNV, CDR2 YYDKDF (reference sequence). The CDR3, as DNA: TGTGCCACCAGCAGAGATTTCCCGGGACTAGCCTACGAGCAGTACTTC. It yields the protein CATSRDFPGLAYEQYF.

This clonotype was observed many times. The chain carries TRBV4-2 and TRBJ2-3; 7 nucleotides align to TRBD2. There are 17 residues in the CDR3. Germline assignment: CDR1 LGHNA and CDR2 YNFKEQ. J lost 8 bases, V lost 2 bases, and 16 bases had no gene match. The CDR3 here is CASSQSRGGQLGGTQYF. In nucleotides, the CDR3 is TGTGCCAGCAGCCAAAGTCGGGGAGGGCAGCTGGGCGGTACGCAGTATTTT.

The chain uses TRBV5-1 and TRBJ2-1; 7 bases are a match to TRBD1. Germline V gene sequence: CDR1 SGHRS, CDR2 YFSETQ. V lost 4 bases and J lost 6; bases outside the gene matches: 10. The CDR3 covers 15 residues. The CDR3 DNA follows: TGCGCCAGCAGCGGACCAAGACAGGGTGCCAATGAGCAGTTCTTC. It codes for CASSGPRQGANEQFF. The full variable domain, completed using reference TRBV5-1 and TRBJ2-1, is KAGVTQTPRYLIKTRGQQVTLSCSPISGHRSVSWYQQTPGQGLQFLFEYFSETQRNKGNFPGRFSGRQFSNSRSEMNVSTLELGDSALYLCASSGPRQGANEQFFGPGTRLTVL.

This clonotype was found many times. CDR3 sequence: CATSLNSGGPLSYEQYF. CDR3 nucleotides: TGTGCCACCAGCTTAAATAGCGGGGGCCCTCTCTCCTACGAGCAGTACTTC. V is TRBV15 and J is TRBJ2-7, with 9 positions matching TRBD2. Germline values: CDR1 LNHNV, CDR2 YYDKDF (reference sequence). V shed 5 bases and J 0 bases; nucleotides not matched to a gene: 11. The CDR3 is 17 amino acids.

This clonotype was seen at least ten times. This chain connects TRBV6-1 to TRBJ2-5, with 10 positions matching TRBD1. CDR3 length equals 15 residues. The ends lost 6 bases at V and 5 bases at J; junction bases unmatched: 9. CDR1 and CDR2 from the germline V gene are MNHNS and SASEGT. As DNA, the CDR3 is TGTGCCAGCAGCCGGGACAGGGGTTCCCTTGAGACCCAGTACTTC. It is translated as CASSRDRGSLETQYF.

This clonotype came up many times. CDR3 residues: CASSYTRLESSYEQYF. The CDR3 nucleotides are TGTGCCAGCAGCTACACCAGACTAGAGAGCTCCTACGAGCAGTACTTC. The chain joins TRBV3-1 to TRBJ2-7, with D possibly TRBD2 on 6 matching bases. Trimming left V 5 bases short and J 0 bases short, with 17 bases between. CDR3 length equals 16 residues. CDR1 is LGHDT, CDR2 YNNKEL, per germline (reference sequence).

This clonotype was counted at least ten times. V gene TRBV6-6 combines with J gene TRBJ2-7; 11 bases line up with TRBD1. This CDR3 is built from 14 residues. The germline V gene has CDR1 MNHNY and CDR2 SVGAGI (reference sequence). The J segment lost 7 bases and the V segment lost 2 bases, leaving 4 bases of the junction unmatched. The CDR3 nucleotides are TGTGCCAGCAGTTACCCTGGGACAGGGGGGGAGCAGTACTTC. Its translation: CASSYPGTGGEQYF.

This clonotype occurred many times. The gene calls are TRBV6-4 and TRBJ2-3; D gene unclear. The CDR3 has 11 residues. Trimming removed 0 bases at V and 11 bases at J, with 6 bases between. Germline CDR1 is MRHNA and CDR2 is SNTAGT. For the CDR3, the DNA is TGTGCCAGCAGTGACTCGCGTGTGCAGTATTTT. It translates to CASSDSRVQYF.

This clonotype was observed a handful of times. V gene TRBV28 combines with J gene TRBJ2-1; 10 nucleotides align to TRBD1. CDR1 MDHEN and CDR2 SYDVKM come from the germline V gene. Trimming at V came to 7 bases and at J to 14 bases, leaving 2 bases not matched to a gene. The CDR3 contains 10 residues. CDR3 in amino acids: CASMGTGEFF. The CDR3 nucleotides are TGTGCCAGCATGGGGACAGGGGAGTTCTTC.

This clonotype was picked up many times. V is TRBV2 and J is TRBJ1-1; TRBD1 might be the D (5 bases). V lost 3 bases and J lost 4, with 9 bases in between. This CDR3 is 13 amino acids long. Germline CDR1 is SNHLY and CDR2 is FYNNEI. CDR3 sequence reads: CASSDRGVTEAFF. The CDR3 DNA sequence: TGTGCCAGCAGTGACCGGGGGGTCACTGAAGCTTTCTTT.

The chain has TRBV23-1 and TRBJ2-3; tentatively, D is TRBD2 (6 bases). TRBV23-1 is treated as an ORF (open reading frame) with a function not yet certain. Trimming stripped 4 bases from V and 4 bases from J, with 18 bases between. The CDR3 is 16 residues long. The CDR3 sequence is CASSLGGTGRADTQYF. DNA for the CDR3: TGCGCCAGCAGTCTCGGGGGTACGGGCCGCGCAGATACGCAGTATTTT.

This clonotype is labeled as medium-sized. At one end, the junction sequence differs from germline, possibly due to a read error. The chain links TRBV6-5 to TRBJ2-5, with 7 nucleotides matching TRBD1. Germline CDR1 MNHEY, CDR2 SVGAGI. The length of the CDR3 is 15 residues. CDR3 bases: TGTGCCAGCAGTGACGAAGAGGGGGCGCAGGACACCCAGTACTTT. Translating gives CASSDEEGAQDTQYF.

This clonotype turned up a few times. The rearrangement joins TRBV3-1 to TRBJ2-5; TRBD2 is a possible D gene (6 bases). The V end was cut by 8 bases, the J end by 0 bases, with 10 bases between. The CDR3 is 13 amino acids. Germline V CDR1 and CDR2: LGHDT, YNNKEL (reference sequence). In DNA form, the CDR3 reads TGTGCCAGCGGTTTAGCGGACCAAGAGACCCAGTACTTC. Amino acid sequence: CASGLADQETQYF.

This clonotype has a count of ten or more. The genes are TRBV6-6 and TRBJ2-4, with 15 nucleotides matching TRBD2. Germline values: CDR1 MNHNY, CDR2 SVGAGI (reference sequence). Trimming at V came to 0 bases and at J to 7 bases, leaving 4 bases not matched to a gene. The CDR3 runs to 17 residues. This CDR3 is CASSYSGLAGGANIQYF. The CDR3 DNA reads TGTGCCAGCAGTTACTCGGGACTAGCGGGAGGCGCGAACATTCAGTACTTC.

This clonotype has at least ten counts. The CDR3 DNA reads TGCGCCAGCAGCCAGAGGACAGGGATGAAGGAGATTAACTATGGCTACACCTTC. Translated, it gives CASSQRTGMKEINYGYTF. The chain couples TRBV4-3 to TRBJ1-2, with TRBD1 matching 8 bases. Germline CDR1 is LGHNA and CDR2 is YSLEER. The CDR3 has 18 residues. After removal of 3 bases from V and 1 base from J, the junction contained 13 bases not matched to a gene.

This clonotype was picked up a small number of times. The V and J genes are TRBV27 and TRBJ2-4; D gene unclear. The germline V gene encodes CDR1 MNHEY and CDR2 SMNVEV (reference sequence). V was clipped by 2 bases and J by 0 bases, with 11 bases between them. CDR3 length: 16 residues. The CDR3, as DNA: TGTGCCAGCAGTTTAAAGGATCTACTAGCCAAAAACATTCAGTACTTC. Encoded protein: CASSLKDLLAKNIQYF.

In this sample, this clonotype turned up a few times. The chain carries TRBV7-2 and TRBJ2-6, with D maybe TRBD2 (5 bases). Germline V CDR1 and CDR2: SGHTA, FQGNSA. The CDR3 spans 17 residues. V was clipped by 1 base and J by 0 bases, with 10 bases between them. The CDR3 reads CASSLVWRSSGANVLTF. The CDR3 DNA reads as TGTGCCAGCAGCTTAGTATGGAGGAGCTCTGGGGCCAACGTCCTGACTTTC.

The chain is built from TRBV19 and TRBJ1-2; a possible D gene is TRBD1 (5 bases). With 6 bases removed from V and 4 bases from J, the gap between germline ends came to 18 bases. The CDR3 consists of 15 residues. From germline, CDR1 is LNHDA and CDR2 SQIVND (reference sequence). CDR3 residues: CASRNLEQARYGYTF. The CDR3 coding sequence is TGTGCCAGTAGAAATCTGGAACAGGCCCGCTATGGCTACACCTTC.

By share, this clonotype ranks as medium-sized. The chain has TRBV30 and TRBJ1-1, with 8 bases identical to TRBD1. Germline V CDR1 and CDR2: GTSNPN, SVGIG (reference sequence). The length of the CDR3 is 12 residues. Trimming removed 6 bases from V and 14 bases from J; junction bases left unmatched: 14. CDR3 sequence: CACGQGNTEVFF. Here the CDR3 DNA reads TGTGCCTGTGGACAGGGAAACACAGAAGTCTTCTTT.

This clonotype occurred many times. The gene calls are TRBV7-8 and TRBJ2-2, with D perhaps matching TRBD1 or TRBD2 (6 bases each). V was clipped by 5 bases and J by 4 bases, with 17 bases between them. Germline V CDR1 and CDR2: SGHVS, FQNEAQ. This CDR3 spans 16 amino acids. The CDR3 bases are TGTGCCAGCAGCCAAAGGGGGGCAAGCGTCACCGGGGAGCTGTTTTTT. Translated: CASSQRGASVTGELFF.

The gene calls are TRBV4-3 and TRBJ2-1; TRBD1 matches 7 bases. The CDR3 is 15 amino acids. V gave up 4 bases and J gave up 6 bases; unmatched junction bases: 9. The V gene's germline CDR1 is LGHNA and CDR2 YSLEER. The CDR3 bases are TGCGCCAGCAGCCTCGGGACAGCCCAGGGCAATGAGCAGTTCTTC. Protein product: CASSLGTAQGNEQFF.